These 29 T cell receptor beta chains were all obtained from the same sample, sequenced in a study of T-cell reconstitution after alpha-beta-depleted transplantation in children. Researchers prepared the TCRbeta library using unique molecular identifiers, the study reports. TCRdb called the PCR reads again in MiXCR, with one record for every CDR3 protein. This sample has fewer than 350,000 distinct CDR3 sequences, with about a tenth found just once. The starting material was PBMCs, obtained before TCRalphabeta/CD19-depleted stem cell transplant. The receptors were sampled from a boy younger than two with acute myeloid leukemia, due to receive a stem cell transplant.

This clonotype came up a few times. The gene calls are TRBV10-3 and TRBJ2-3; 10 nucleotides agree with TRBD2. Germline V gives CDR1 ENHRY, CDR2 SYGVKD. The V and J ends lost 5 bases and 1 base, in that order; junction bases with no gene match: 6. There are 16 residues in the CDR3. The CDR3 DNA reads as TGTGCCATCAGTCCAACTAGCGGGGAAGGCACAGATACGCAGTATTTT. Protein product: CAISPTSGEGTDTQYF.

Many counts were recorded for this clonotype. The chain links TRBV27 to TRBJ2-1; TRBD2 matches 10 bases. CDR1 is MNHEY and CDR2 is SMNVEV in the germline V gene (reference sequence). Losses at the gene ends were 5 bases for V and 6 bases for J; bases not matched to a gene: 10. This CDR3 is 16 amino acids long. The CDR3, as DNA: TGTGCCAGCAGTACCGGTAGACTAGCGGGTTTCAATGAGCAGTTCTTC. This codes for CASSTGRLAGFNEQFF.

This clonotype came up many times. J is TRBJ2-7 and V is TRBV5-1; possibly TRBD2 for D (5 bases). From germline, CDR1 is SGHRS and CDR2 YFSETQ. The CDR3 is 15 residues long. Deletions cut 1 base from V and 0 bases from J, with 11 bases between. In DNA form, the CDR3 reads TGCGCCAGCAGCTTGAATCCGGGAAGCTCCTACGAGCAGTACTTC. This gives the protein CASSLNPGSSYEQYF.

This clonotype was detected many times. V usage is TRBV5-6 and J usage is TRBJ2-7; 10 bases align to TRBD1. J lost 7 bases, V lost 3 bases, and 1 base had no gene match. Germline CDR1 and CDR2: SGHDT and YYEEEE. This CDR3 spans 12 amino acids. CDR3 sequence: CASSWTGGEQYF. CDR3 sequence (DNA): TGTGCCAGCAGCTGGACAGGGGGTGAGCAGTACTTC. Supplemented by reference TRBV5-6 and TRBJ2-7, the full variable domain reads DAGVTQSPTHLIKTRGQQVTLRCSPKSGHDTVSWYQQALGQGPQFIFQYYEEEERQRGNFPDRFSGHQFPNYSSELNVNALLLGDSALYLCASSWTGGEQYFGPGTRLTVT.

This clonotype was counted ten times or more. The chain is built from TRBV3-1 and TRBJ2-5, with D possibly matching TRBD1 (6 bases). The CDR3 consists of 15 residues. Germline V gene sequence: CDR1 LGHDT, CDR2 YNNKEL (reference sequence). V shed 0 bases and J shed 3 bases, with 11 bases lying between them. CDR3 bases: TGTGCCAGCAGCCAAGAGGGACCAGGGGAAGAGACCCAGTACTTC. Protein sequence: CASSQEGPGEETQYF.

This sequence joins TRBV6-5 and TRBJ1-2; D uncertain. The V gene lost 0 bases and the J gene lost 8 bases, with 7 bases spanning the gap. Germline V gene data show CDR1 as MNHEY and CDR2 as SVGAGI. This CDR3 spans 12 amino acids. This chain's CDR3 is CASSYSMGGYTF. The CDR3 DNA sequence: TGTGCCAGCAGTTACTCGATGGGCGGCTACACCTTC.

This clonotype was counted between two and nine times. J is TRBJ1-1 and V is TRBV7-3; D unresolved. CDR1 SGHTA and CDR2 FQGTGA come from the germline V gene. The CDR3 has 15 amino acids. V gave up 1 base and J gave up 0 bases, with 9 bases separating them. The DNA for the CDR3 is TGTGCCAGCAGCTTAAATGGGCGGATGAACACTGAAGCTTTCTTT. It yields the protein CASSLNGRMNTEAFF.

This clonotype was seen more than once but under ten times. The chain carries TRBV12-3 or TRBV12-4 and TRBJ1-5, with 8 positions matching TRBD1. The ends lost 9 bases at V and 5 bases at J; junction bases unmatched: 6. The CDR3 has 13 residues. DNA of the CDR3: TGTGCCAGTTGGACAGGGCCTTATCAGCCCCAGCATTTT. Translation: CASWTGPYQPQHF.

In this sample, this clonotype turned up many times. This rearrangement joins TRBV29-1 to TRBJ2-7; no clear D gene. This CDR3 region has 9 residues. V was shortened by 6 bases and J by 3 bases, with 3 bases between the two germline ends. Germline loops: CDR1 SQVTM, CDR2 ANQGSEA. CDR3 loop: CSVLYEQYF. The DNA of the CDR3 is TGCAGCGTGCTCTACGAGCAGTACTTC.

This clonotype was counted ten times or more. This chain connects TRBV6-5 to TRBJ2-2, with D unclear. The V and J ends lost 6 bases and 5 bases respectively, with 10 bases between them. The germline V gene encodes CDR1 MNHEY and CDR2 SVGAGI. The length of the CDR3 is 13 residues. The CDR3 here is CASSLSETGELFF. CDR3 in DNA: TGTGCCAGCAGCCTCAGTGAGACCGGGGAGCTGTTTTTT.

The chain combines TRBV6-1 with TRBJ2-7; TRBD2 matches 13 bases. The length of the CDR3 is 14 residues. With 5 bases clipped from V and 7 bases from J, the junction kept 5 bases outside the gene matches. Germline V lookup: CDR1 MNHNS, CDR2 SASEGT. CDR3 DNA: TGTGCCAGCAGTCGACTAGCGGGAGGATGGGAGCAGTACTTC. Residues: CASSRLAGGWEQYF.

This clonotype occurred many times. The rearrangement links TRBV12-3 or TRBV12-4 to TRBJ2-7; D gene uncertain. Trimming took off 1 base at V and 3 bases at J, with 4 bases between the two ends. This CDR3 region has 12 residues. The CDR3 is CASSLERYEQYF. CDR3 sequence (DNA): TGTGCCAGCAGTTTAGAACGCTACGAGCAGTACTTC.

The chain joins TRBV4-3 to TRBJ2-3, with D hard to call. CDR3 size: 16 residues. V was pared by 0 bases and J by 0 bases, with 10 bases between. In germline, CDR1 is LGHNA, CDR2 YSLEER. The CDR3 here is CASSQDWPRSTDTQYF. DNA for the CDR3: TGCGCCAGCAGCCAAGATTGGCCACGGAGCACAGATACGCAGTATTTT.

This clonotype occurred a few times. This chain connects TRBV5-1 to TRBJ2-1; D remains ambiguous. CDR3 length equals 16 residues. Germline CDR1 is SGHRS and CDR2 is YFSETQ. Trimming left V 0 bases short and J 3 bases short, with 13 bases between. The CDR3 region is CASSLGQDYYYNEQFF. The CDR3 DNA reads as TGCGCCAGCAGCTTGGGCCAGGATTATTACTACAATGAGCAGTTCTTC.

This clonotype was found many times. The rearrangement joins TRBV7-3 to TRBJ2-3; D not resolved. Per germline, CDR1 SGHTA and CDR2 FQGTGA. V lost 1 base and J lost 0, with 8 bases in between. CDR3 length equals 15 residues. In DNA form, the CDR3 reads TGTGCCAGCAGCTTAAATATCGGGAGCACAGATACGCAGTATTTT. This translates into CASSLNIGSTDTQYF.

This clonotype was seen ten or more times. V usage is TRBV11-1 and J usage is TRBJ2-7; 7 bases align to TRBD1. Germline V CDR1 and CDR2: SGHAT, FQDESV (reference sequence). The CDR3 contains 13 residues. Losses at the gene ends were 6 bases for V and 5 bases for J; bases not matched to a gene: 7. Here the CDR3 DNA reads TGTGCCAGCAGGAAGACAGGGCACAACGAGCAGTACTTC. It yields the protein CASRKTGHNEQYF.

At least ten counts were recorded for this clonotype. The chain uses TRBV3-1 and TRBJ1-2; possible D gene TRBD1, 5 bases. Trimming left V 3 bases short and J 8 bases short, with 19 bases between. The CDR3 is made up of 15 amino acids. Germline CDR1 reads LGHDT; CDR2 reads YNNKEL (reference sequence). The CDR3 DNA follows: TGTGCCAGCAGCCAGGGTACAGGAAGCTTACGAGGCTACACCTTC. The encoded protein is CASSQGTGSLRGYTF.

There are many counts of this clonotype. The chain has TRBV28 and TRBJ2-7, with D possibly TRBD2 on 6 matching bases. V lost 2 bases and J 3 bases, leaving 14 bases between the germline ends. CDR1 and CDR2 (germline): MDHEN, SYDVKM. The CDR3 has 15 residues. The CDR3 sequence is CASSLGGPSLYEQYF. CDR3 DNA sequence: TGTGCCAGCAGTTTAGGAGGGCCTTCCCTCTACGAGCAGTACTTC.

This clonotype was counted at least ten times. The rearrangement joins TRBV12-3 or TRBV12-4 to TRBJ1-2; maybe TRBD1 (5 bases). V lost 6 bases and J 3 bases, leaving 11 bases between the germline ends. There are 13 residues in the CDR3. CDR3 sequence (DNA): TGTGCCAGCAGATCGACAGTGGACTATGGCTACACCTTC. This sequence encodes CASRSTVDYGYTF.

The V call is TRBV29-1, the J call TRBJ2-7; D is uncertain. V was clipped by 0 bases and J by 0 bases, with 12 bases between them. Germline V gives CDR1 SQVTM, CDR2 ANQGSEA. This CDR3 region has 15 residues. CDR3 protein: CSVEEARVSSYEQYF. CDR3 sequence (DNA): TGCAGCGTTGAAGAGGCTCGGGTTAGCTCCTACGAGCAGTACTTC.

This clonotype showed up just a few times. The rearrangement joins TRBV20-1 to TRBJ2-1, with no clear D. The CDR3 has 12 amino acids. CDR1 and CDR2 from the germline V gene are DFQATT and SNEGSKA (reference sequence). V was clipped by 3 bases and J by 2 bases, with 5 bases between them. In DNA, the CDR3 is TGCAGTGCTAGCGGTCCCTACAATGAGCAGTTCTTC. Amino acid sequence: CSASGPYNEQFF.

In its sample, this clonotype was seen a few times. The J gene is TRBJ2-2, the V gene TRBV20-1; 7 positions match TRBD2. V shed 3 bases, J shed 5 bases, and the junction held 9 bases outside the gene matches. The CDR3 is 15 amino acids. In germline, CDR1 is DFQATT, CDR2 SNEGSKA (reference sequence). In DNA form, the CDR3 reads TGCAGTGCTAGTAACGGTCCCGGGGGGACCGGGGAGCTGTTTTTT. Translated, it gives CSASNGPGGTGELFF.

There are many counts of this clonotype. The genes are TRBV7-9 and TRBJ2-1, with D tentatively TRBD2 (5 bases). The CDR3 runs 16 residues. Trimming shortened V by 5 bases and J by 0 bases, and 14 bases separated the two germline ends. Germline CDR1 and CDR2: SEHNR and FQNEAQ (reference sequence). The CDR3 bases are TGTGCCAGCAGCCAGGACTTACCGAGCTCCTACAATGAGCAGTTCTTC. Amino acids: CASSQDLPSSYNEQFF.

This clonotype was observed many times. This chain joins TRBV7-3 and TRBJ1-6, with 7 bases fitting TRBD1. The germline CDR1 and CDR2 sequences are SGHTA and FQGTGA. The CDR3 consists of 15 residues. J lost 6 bases, V lost 5 bases, and 7 bases had no gene match. The CDR3 region has the DNA TGTGCCAGCAGCCTATCCGGGACAGCTAATTCACCCCTCCACTTT. Translated, it gives CASSLSGTANSPLHF.

In its sample, this clonotype was seen many times. The chain combines TRBV5-1 with TRBJ2-4, with 10 bases lining up with TRBD2. Germline CDR1 is SGHRS and CDR2 is YFSETQ. The CDR3 length is 15 residues. V lost 1 base, J lost 7 bases, and 5 bases stayed unmatched. The CDR3 nucleotides read TGCGCCAGCAGCTTGACTAGCGGGACGGGGAACATTCAGTACTTC. Its protein is CASSLTSGTGNIQYF.

This clonotype has ten or more counts. The V gene is TRBV29-1, the J gene TRBJ2-7; weak D call: TRBD2 (5 bases). Trimming left V 5 bases short and J 3 bases short, with 14 bases between. Looked up from germline, CDR1 is SQVTM and CDR2 is ANQGSEA. The CDR3 has 13 residues. CDR3 loop: CSVRSGRHYEQYF. In nucleotides, the CDR3 is TGCAGCGTTCGGAGCGGACGCCACTACGAGCAGTACTTC.

Concerning this clonotype: A much larger clone differs from this one at a single base, so this may be a read error. The chain carries TRBV5-1 and TRBJ2-2; unclear D gene. Germline V lookup: CDR1 SGHRS, CDR2 YFSETQ. The CDR3 runs 14 residues. In DNA form, the CDR3 reads TGCGTCAGCAGCTTCAAACCGGACACCGGGGAGCTGTTTTTT. Protein product: CVSSFKPDTGELFF.

This clonotype came up many times. The DNA for the CDR3 is TGTGCCAGCAGTTTTCTACAGGCGACCCAGTACTTC. Protein sequence: CASSFLQATQYF. The chain joins TRBV28 to TRBJ2-5, with D possibly being TRBD1 (5 bases). The CDR3 covers 12 residues. Germline V gives CDR1 MDHEN, CDR2 SYDVKM. Deletions cut 3 bases from V and 7 bases from J, with 9 bases between.

This clonotype was seen at least ten times. This sequence joins TRBV7-8 and TRBJ1-1, with D unclear. The CDR3 runs 14 residues. Per germline, CDR1 SGHVS and CDR2 FQNEAQ. The germline V and J ends were trimmed by 4 bases and 0 bases, with 9 bases remaining between them. The DNA of the CDR3 is TGTGCCAGCAGCTGGGAGTGGGTGAACACTGAAGCTTTCTTT. Protein product: CASSWEWVNTEAFF.